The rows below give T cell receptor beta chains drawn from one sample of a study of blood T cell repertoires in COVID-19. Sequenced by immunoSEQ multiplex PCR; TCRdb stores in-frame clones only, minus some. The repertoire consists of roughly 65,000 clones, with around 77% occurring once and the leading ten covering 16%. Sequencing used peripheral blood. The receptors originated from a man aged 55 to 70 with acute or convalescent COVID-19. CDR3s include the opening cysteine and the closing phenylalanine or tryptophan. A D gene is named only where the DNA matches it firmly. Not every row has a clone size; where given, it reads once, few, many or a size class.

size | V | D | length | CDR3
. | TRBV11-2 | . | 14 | CASRRGGRNEKLFF
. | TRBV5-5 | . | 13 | CASSFGADSPLHF
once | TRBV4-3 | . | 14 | CASSQDRGYQPQHF
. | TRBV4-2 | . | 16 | CASSTGGWAEGTPLHF
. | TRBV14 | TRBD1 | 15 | CASSQTIAGGDEQYF
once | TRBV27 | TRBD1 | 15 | CASSSPGQGTQPQHF
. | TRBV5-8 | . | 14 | CASSQGRVSETQYF
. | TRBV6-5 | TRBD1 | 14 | CASKMRQGVEKLFF
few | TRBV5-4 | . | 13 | CASSLVFAETQYF
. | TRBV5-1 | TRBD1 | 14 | CASSLGQGDDTQYF
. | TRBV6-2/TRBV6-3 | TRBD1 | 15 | CASSMGQYSNQPQHF
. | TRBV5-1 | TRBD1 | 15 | CASSLATGGNSPLHF
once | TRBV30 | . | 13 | CARTEGSYNEQFF
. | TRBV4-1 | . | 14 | CASSQVSGRETQYF
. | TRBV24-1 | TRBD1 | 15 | CATSGLGQGGGELFF
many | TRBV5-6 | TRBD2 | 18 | CASSLTETSGVNTDTQYF
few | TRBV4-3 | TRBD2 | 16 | CASSQSPSGGDNEQFF
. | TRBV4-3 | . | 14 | CASSQEGGALGYTF
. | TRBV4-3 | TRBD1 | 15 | CASSQEFGQGETQYF
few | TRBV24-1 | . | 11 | CATSAGTEAFF
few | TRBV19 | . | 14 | CASSRGLSSYEQYF
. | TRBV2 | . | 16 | CASSVISQRAKNIQYF
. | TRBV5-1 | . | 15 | CASSLVYSGNTEAFF
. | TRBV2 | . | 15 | CASSDLGLGNQPQHF
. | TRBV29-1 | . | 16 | CSAPVGGSLLNTEAFF
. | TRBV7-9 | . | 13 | CASSLGSRGEQFF
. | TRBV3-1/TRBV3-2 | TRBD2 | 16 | CASSQELAVSSYEQYF
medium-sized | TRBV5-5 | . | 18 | CASRNVRGSSGDSYGYTF
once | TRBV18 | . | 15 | CASREVSWALYGYTF
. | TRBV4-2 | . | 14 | CASSPDTYQETQYF
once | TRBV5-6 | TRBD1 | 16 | CASSLIPGQGFSPLHF
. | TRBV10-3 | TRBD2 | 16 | CAISEGLAGVTDTQYF
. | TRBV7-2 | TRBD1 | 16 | CASSSEAGGARNIQYF
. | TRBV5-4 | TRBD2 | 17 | CASSGTGAGGAKNIQYF
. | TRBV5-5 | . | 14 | CASSLASRRDTIYF
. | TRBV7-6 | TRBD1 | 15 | CASSSAGGADEKLFF
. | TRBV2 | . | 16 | CASSGRGSGIKNIQYF
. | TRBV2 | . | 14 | CAACEEETYNEQFF
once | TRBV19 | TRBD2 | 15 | CASRAGPGRVKEQYF
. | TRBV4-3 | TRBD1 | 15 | CASSQETGRNTEAFF
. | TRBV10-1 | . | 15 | CASSDGESTSYEQYF